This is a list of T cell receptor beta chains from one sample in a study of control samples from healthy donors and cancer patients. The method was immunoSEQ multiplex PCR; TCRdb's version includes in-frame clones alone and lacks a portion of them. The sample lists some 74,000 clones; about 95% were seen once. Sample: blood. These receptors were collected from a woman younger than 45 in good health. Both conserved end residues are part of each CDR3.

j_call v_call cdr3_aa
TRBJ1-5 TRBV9 CASSVEGGGNQPQHF
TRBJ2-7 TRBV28 CASSSGAYEQYF
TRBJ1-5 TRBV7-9 CASSSETVRNQPQHF
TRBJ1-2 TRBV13 CASSARDRRYGYTF
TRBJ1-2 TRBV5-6 CASSFQGGPSYGYTF
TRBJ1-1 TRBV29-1 CSATPSGGRAEAFF
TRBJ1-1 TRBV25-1 CASRNRGSTEAFF
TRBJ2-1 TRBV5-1 CASTVDNEQFF
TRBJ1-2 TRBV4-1 CASSQDRSYGYTF
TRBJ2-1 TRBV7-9 CASRPRAGGHNEQFF
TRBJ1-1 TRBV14 CASSQDTYTEAFF
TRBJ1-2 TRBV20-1 CSARETYGYTF
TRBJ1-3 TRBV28 CASSWGNTIYF
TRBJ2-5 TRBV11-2 CASSLDGVAGGGQETQYF
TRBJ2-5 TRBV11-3 CASSRPGETQYF
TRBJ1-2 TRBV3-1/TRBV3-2 CASSQLGEVLGGYTF
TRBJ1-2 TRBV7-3 CASSLTGTGAPYGYTF
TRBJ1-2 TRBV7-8 CASSSYSGQGFDGYTF
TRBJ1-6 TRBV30 CAWSPDRGDFFSSYNSPLHF
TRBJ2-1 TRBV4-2 CASSQEVLNEQFF
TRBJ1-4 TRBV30 CAWSGGVGSEKLFF
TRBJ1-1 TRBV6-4 CASSATFSRFSTEAFF